Presented here are 11 T cell receptor beta chains from one specimen sequenced in a study of blood T cell repertoires in COVID-19. Clones were sequenced by immunoSEQ multiplex PCR, and TCRdb holds only the in-frame ones, with some missing. The sample contains tens of thousands of clones, almost 85% of which appear only once. The sequenced sample consisted of peripheral blood. These receptors all stem from a man in his sixties or seventies with acute or convalescent COVID-19.

This chain uses TRBV7-2 with TRBJ1-1, with D hard to call. CDR1 is SGHTA and CDR2 is FQGNSA in the germline V gene. Trimming removed 7 bases from V and 8 bases from J, with 17 bases in between. This CDR3 contains 13 residues. CDR3 sequence: CASTLYPLAEAFF. The CDR3 nucleotides read TGTGCCAGCACCCTATATCCCCTTGCCGAAGCTTTCTTT.

Remarks on this clone: The same CDR3 can be traced to other DNA sequences in this sample. This rearrangement joins TRBV11-2 to TRBJ1-5; D ambiguous. Per germline, CDR1 SGHAT and CDR2 FQNNGV. CDR3 length: 14 residues. The V end lost 5 bases, the J end lost 4 bases, and 12 bases lay between the germline ends. The CDR3 sequence is CASSPAGGNQPQHF. The CDR3, as DNA: TGTGCCAGCAGCCCCGCGGGCGGGAATCAGCCCCAGCATTTT.

The CDR3 DNA sequence: TGTGCCAGCAGTTGGGCTAGCGGCCTCACAGATACGCAGTATTTT. Its translation is CASSWASGLTDTQYF. This chain links TRBV6-2 or TRBV6-3 with TRBJ2-3; 7 bases fit TRBD2. Trimming removed 4 bases from V and 2 bases from J; junction bases left unmatched: 6. CDR3 size: 15 residues. CDR1 is MNHEY, CDR2 SVGEGT, per germline.

The V gene is TRBV14, the J gene TRBJ1-2, with no clear D. V lost 0 bases, J lost 4 bases, and 6 bases lay in between. This CDR3 is built from 13 residues. In germline, CDR1 is SGHDN, CDR2 FVKESK. CDR3 sequence: CASSQDWAYGYTF. The CDR3 DNA is TGTGCCAGCAGCCAAGATTGGGCCTATGGCTACACCTTC.

This clone was counted between two and nine times. The chain is built from TRBV19 and TRBJ1-1; the match to TRBD1 covers 7 bases. The CDR3 runs to 14 residues. From germline, CDR1 is LNHDA and CDR2 SQIVND (reference sequence). V trimming: 7 bases; J trimming: 0 bases; junction bases outside the gene matches: 5. The CDR3 loop is CASNSQGMNTEAFF. The CDR3 region has the DNA TGTGCCAGTAACTCACAGGGGATGAACACTGAAGCTTTCTTT.

The rearrangement uses TRBV29-1 and TRBJ1-2; possibly TRBD1 for D (5 bases). This CDR3 comprises 13 residues. V gave up 2 bases and J gave up 4 bases, with 11 bases separating them. Germline V gene sequence: CDR1 SQVTM, CDR2 ANQGSEA. The CDR3 protein is CSVESGGGYGYTF. The CDR3 DNA reads TGCAGCGTTGAATCTGGCGGGGGCTATGGCTACACCTTC.

The chain joins TRBV5-1 to TRBJ1-2; tentative D call: TRBD1 (5 bases). The CDR3 has 14 amino acids. Germline CDR1 is SGHRS and CDR2 is YFSETQ. V was cut by 2 bases and J by 5 bases, with 13 bases left in between. The CDR3 sequence is CASSFGPGEYGYTF. CDR3 DNA: TGCGCCAGCAGCTTCGGACCGGGGGAGTATGGCTACACCTTC.

The chain carries TRBV5-1 and TRBJ2-2; D possibly corresponds to TRBD1 (5 bases). CDR3 size: 15 residues. Trimming removed 2 bases from V and 5 bases from J, with 13 bases in between. The V gene's germline CDR1 is SGHRS and CDR2 YFSETQ. The CDR3 sequence is CASSLQTPGTGELFF. The CDR3 DNA is TGCGCCAGCAGCTTACAGACGCCAGGGACCGGGGAGCTGTTTTTT.

The CDR3 protein is CASKAAGESPLHF. DNA for the CDR3: TGTGCCAGTAAGGCCGCAGGGGAATCACCCCTCCACTTT. V usage is TRBV19 and J usage is TRBJ1-6; a possible D gene is TRBD1 (6 bases). This CDR3 is 13 amino acids long. The V end was cut by 7 bases, the J end by 10 bases, with 14 bases between. The V gene's germline CDR1 is LNHDA and CDR2 SQIVND (reference sequence).

This sequence joins TRBV6-6 and TRBJ2-1; 11 bases line up with TRBD2. Germline CDR1 reads MNHNY; CDR2 reads SVGAGI (reference sequence). V lost 6 bases and J lost 3; bases outside the gene matches: 4. This CDR3 region has 15 residues. The CDR3, as DNA: TGTGCCAGCAGCTTAGCGGGAGGGGTCTACAATGAGCAGTTCTTC. Translating gives CASSLAGGVYNEQFF.

This clone was seen only a few times. V gene TRBV4-3 combines with J gene TRBJ1-1; a weak D match, TRBD1 (6 bases). This CDR3 has 14 amino acids. The V end lost 0 bases, the J end lost 10 bases, and 15 bases lay between the germline ends. The germline V gene has CDR1 LGHNA and CDR2 YSLEER. CDR3 loop: CASSQDGQRGAAFF. CDR3 coding DNA: TGCGCCAGCAGCCAAGACGGACAGAGGGGAGCAGCTTTCTTT.